Sequencing of this T cell receptor beta chain was carried out in a study of graft-versus-host responses after intestinal transplantation. As for the study in general: Uniformly, recipients were administered anti-thymocyte globulin induction with subsequent tacrolimus and steroids for approximately 3 years. Study-wide findings and caveats: GvH clonotypes were identified within recipient marrow, with a subset emerging first in ileum or blood.

The V gene's germline CDR1 is LNHDA and CDR2 SQIVND (reference sequence). The CDR3 is 17 residues long. The V end was cut by 6 bases, the J end by 0 bases, with 18 bases between. TCRdb keeps only in-frame clones here, not all; method: immunoSEQ multiplex PCR. The sample lists approximately 7,600 clones, 30% occurring once. Irradiated, violet-dye-labeled stimulators (around 200,000) were plated alongside around 200,000 CFSE-labeled responders. The responders that had proliferated, CFSE-low CD3+CD4+ and CD3+CD8+ cells, were sorted after the reaction. The sample here was alloreactive CD4+ T cells from a mixed lymphocyte reaction culture, taken before intestinal transplant. Noted subset: CFSE-low proliferating T cells sorted from roughly 6-day pre-transplant mixed lymphocyte reaction (GvH or HvG direction). This receptor was identified in a human patient who received an intestinal transplant. The chain recombines TRBV19 with TRBJ1-5; a weak D match, TRBD1 (6 bases). CDR3 protein: CASRRRTVFNSNQPQHF. The DNA for the CDR3 is TGTGCCAGTAGGCGCCGGACAGTCTTCAATAGCAATCAGCCCCAGCATTTT.